Sequencing of this T cell receptor (beta chain) was carried out in a study of patients and donors after allogeneic stem cell transplantation. This clonotype has just one count. Via MiXCR, TCRdb re-called the RT-PCR reads, giving one row per CDR3 protein. Of about a million distinct CDR3 sequences listed, roughly 17% are singletons. V shed 0 bases, J shed 9 bases, and the junction held 5 bases outside the gene matches. The CDR3 is 15 amino acids. The germline gives CDR1 SGDLS, CDR2 YYNGEE. The rearrangement uses TRBV9 and TRBJ1-6; 8 bases line up with TRBD1. The TCR sequence derives from a human donor who was either an allogeneic HSCT recipient or a stem cell or donor lymphocyte infusion donor (not recorded which). It is not recorded whose cells these are; they may come from a transplant donor. The sequenced material came from blood, either unsorted or a sorted T cell fraction (not recorded which). CDR3 nucleotide sequence: TGTGCCAGCAGCGTAGAACAGGGGGAAGGTTCACCCCTCCACTTT. It translates to CASSVEQGEGSPLHF.